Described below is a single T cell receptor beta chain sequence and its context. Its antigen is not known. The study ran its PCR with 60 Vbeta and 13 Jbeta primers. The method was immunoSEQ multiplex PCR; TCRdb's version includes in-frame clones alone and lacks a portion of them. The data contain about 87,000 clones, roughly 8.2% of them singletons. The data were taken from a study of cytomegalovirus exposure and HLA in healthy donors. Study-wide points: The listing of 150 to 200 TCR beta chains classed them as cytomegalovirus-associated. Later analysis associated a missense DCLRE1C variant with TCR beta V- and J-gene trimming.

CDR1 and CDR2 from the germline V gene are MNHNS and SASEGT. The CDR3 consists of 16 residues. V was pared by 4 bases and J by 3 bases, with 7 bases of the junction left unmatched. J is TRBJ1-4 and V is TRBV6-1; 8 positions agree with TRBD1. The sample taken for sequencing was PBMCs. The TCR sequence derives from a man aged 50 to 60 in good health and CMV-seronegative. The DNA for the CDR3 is TGTGCCAGCAGTGTCTTCCAGGGGGCCTCTAATGAAAAACTGTTTTTT. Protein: CASSVFQGASNEKLFF.